Listed below are T cell receptor beta chains from one sample, sequenced in a study of Graves' ophthalmopathy and Graves' hyperthyroidism. One entry per CDR3 protein, called by TCRdb with MiXCR from the multiplex PCR reads. The sample has fewer than 600,000 distinct CDR3 sequences; around 14% are singletons. The sequenced sample was blood. Every receptor here comes from a woman under 40 with Graves' ophthalmopathy. Each CDR3 is given with its conserved first and last residue. Fields, in order: clone size, D gene, J gene, V gene, CDR3 DNA, CDR3 protein. D genes are given only for firm matches. The listing skips clone size in some rows; elsewhere it reads once, few, many or a size class.

>many|-|TRBJ1-1|TRBV10-3
TGTGCCATCAGTGAGCCCCTGGCCTTCGTTAAACGGCCTGAAGCTTTCTTT
CAISEPLAFVKRPEAFF
>many|-|TRBJ2-5|TRBV12-3/TRBV12-4
TGTGCCAGCAGTTTTGGCCCGTACCAAGAGACCCAGTACTTC
CASSFGPYQETQYF
>few|TRBD2|TRBJ2-7|TRBV18
TGTGCCAGCTCACCACGGGGGGGGGTCTACGAGCAGTACTTC
CASSPRGGVYEQYF
>many|-|TRBJ2-2|TRBV30
TGTGCCTGCCCCGGGAGAGGAGGGGAGCTGTTTTTT
CACPGRGGELFF
>few|TRBD2|TRBJ2-7|TRBV9
TGTGCCAGCAGCGTAGGAGCGGGGGCCTACGAGCAGTACTTC
CASSVGAGAYEQYF
>once|-|TRBJ2-5|TRBV6-1
TGTGCCAGCAGCCAAAATATAGGATCGGAGACCCAGTACTTC
CASSQNIGSETQYF
>many|-|TRBJ2-2|TRBV2
TGTGCCAGCAGTGAAGCGGCAGGGGGAGGCGGGGAGCTGTTTTTT
CASSEAAGGGGELFF
>many|-|TRBJ1-1|TRBV6-5
TGTGCCAGCAGGCTCACAGCGAACACTGAAGCTTTCTTT
CASRLTANTEAFF
>many|TRBD2|TRBJ2-7|TRBV6-5
TGTGCCAGCAGTTATGGGCTAGCGGGCGCCTACGAGCAGTACTTC
CASSYGLAGAYEQYF
>many|-|TRBJ1-2|TRBV29-1
TGCAGCGTTGAAATGGGGGCTGTAGGCTACACCTTC
CSVEMGAVGYTF
>-|TRBD1|TRBJ2-5|TRBV4-1
TGCGCCAGCAGGGACCAGGTGGGACAGGGAGAGACCCAGTACTTC
CASRDQVGQGETQYF
>many|-|TRBJ2-6|TRBV12-3/TRBV12-4
TGTGCCAGCAGTTCCGGAACTGGGGCCAACGTCCTGACTTTC
CASSSGTGANVLTF
>many|-|TRBJ1-1|TRBV12-5
TGTGCTAGTGGGGAATACATGAACACTGAAGCTTTCTTT
CASGEYMNTEAFF
>many|-|TRBJ1-2|TRBV4-1
TGCGCCAGCAGCCAAGGGGCAGCCGACTATGGCTACACCTTC
CASSQGAADYGYTF
>many|-|TRBJ2-5|TRBV5-1
TGCGCCAGTTCCGCAGGGGCGCGAGAGACCCAGTACTTC
CASSAGARETQYF
>few|TRBD2|TRBJ2-7|TRBV4-1
TGCGCCAGCAGCCAAGGGGGACTAGCGGACTACGAGCAGTACTTC
CASSQGGLADYEQYF
>many|-|TRBJ1-2|TRBV12-3/TRBV12-4
TGTGCCAGCAGTTTAGTAGCGAATGGCTACACCTTC
CASSLVANGYTF
>many|-|TRBJ1-1|TRBV12-3/TRBV12-4
TGTGCCAGCAGCCTAATACAGGGATCCACTGAAGCTTTCTTT
CASSLIQGSTEAFF
>few|-|TRBJ2-6|TRBV30
TGTGCCTGGAGTGTACGCTCTGGGGCCAACGTCCTGACTTTC
CAWSVRSGANVLTF
>many|-|TRBJ1-1|TRBV4-1
TGCGCCAGCAGCCAAGATTTACATACCATCTCTGAAGCTTTCTTT
CASSQDLHTISEAFF
>many|TRBD1|TRBJ2-7|TRBV20-1
TGCAGTGCTATCTCGGGACAGCTTACCTACGAGCAGTACTTC
CSAISGQLTYEQYF
>many|-|TRBJ1-1|TRBV6-1
TGTGCCAGCAGTGGAGACCTAACACCTGAAGCTTTCTTT
CASSGDLTPEAFF
>-|TRBD1|TRBJ1-2|TRBV30
TGTGCCTGGCAGACAGGGGTCGGCTATGGCTACACCTTC
CAWQTGVGYGYTF
>-|-|TRBJ1-1|TRBV19
TGTGCCAGTAGGCCACAGCAATTCATGAACACTGATGCTTTCTTT
CASRPQQFMNTDAFF
>many|-|TRBJ1-1|TRBV28
TGTGCCAGCAGCCCTAGGAGGGGAATAAGTAGCACTGAAGCTTTCTTT
CASSPRRGISSTEAFF
>many|-|TRBJ2-5|TRBV7-9
TGTGCCAGCAGCTTGGAAATAGCCCTGTACCAAGAGACCCAGTACTTC
CASSLEIALYQETQYF
>many|-|TRBJ2-2|TRBV7-9
TGTGCCAGCAGCCTACAGCGGAACACCGGGGAGCTGTTTTTT
CASSLQRNTGELFF
>-|TRBD2|TRBJ2-5|TRBV6-1
TGTGCCAGCAGTGAAACCGGGACTAGCGGGAGGAGGGAGACCCAGTACTTC
CASSETGTSGRRETQYF
>many|-|TRBJ2-4|TRBV6-1
TGTGCCACTGATGCCCTGGGGGAAAACATTCAGTACTTC
CATDALGENIQYF
>many|-|TRBJ2-5|TRBV12-3/TRBV12-4
TGTGCCAGCACCCTGGCCGAGACCCAGTACTTC
CASTLAETQYF
>many|TRBD1|TRBJ1-1|TRBV11-3
TGTGCCAGCAGCTTAGGGACAGGGGTCATTGTCACTGAAGCTTTCTTT
CASSLGTGVIVTEAFF
>-|-|TRBJ2-5|TRBV12-3/TRBV12-4
TGTGCCAGCAGTATATCCGGGGGGCTAGAGACCCAGTACTTC
CASSISGGLETQYF
>many|-|TRBJ1-1|TRBV12-3/TRBV12-4
TGTGCCAGCAGTTTAGGAGGGGGAGCGAACACTGAAGCTTTCTTT
CASSLGGGANTEAFF
>many|TRBD2|TRBJ2-2|TRBV12-3/TRBV12-4
TGTGCCAGCAGTCTTAGCGGGAGTATCACCGGGGAGCTGTTTTTT
CASSLSGSITGELFF
>-|-|TRBJ2-7|TRBV29-1
TGCAGCGTTGCGGGGGAAACGGGACAGCCTGTTTACGAGCAGTACTTC
CSVAGETGQPVYEQYF
>many|-|TRBJ2-7|TRBV11-2
TGTGCCAGCAGAAGGACATTAACCTACGAGCAGTACTTC
CASRRTLTYEQYF
>-|TRBD1|TRBJ1-2|TRBV7-2
TGTGCCAGCAGCCCTAGACAGGGATGGTATGGCTACACCTTC
CASSPRQGWYGYTF
>many|-|TRBJ2-7|TRBV20-1
TGCAGTGCTAGCCCGGGGGGCAGCAACCCCTACGAGCAGTACTTC
CSASPGGSNPYEQYF
>many|TRBD2|TRBJ2-2|TRBV7-8
TGTGCCAGCAGCTTAGGTCTAGCGGGGATCACCGGGGAGCTGTTTTTT
CASSLGLAGITGELFF
>many|-|TRBJ1-5|TRBV4-1
TGCGCCAGCAGCCAGTCGCATATTAATCAGCCCCAGCATTTT
CASSQSHINQPQHF
>many|-|TRBJ1-1|TRBV7-6
TGTGCCAGCAGGGGTGGCGGGGGCCGGGACACTGAAGCTTTCTTT
CASRGGGGRDTEAFF
>many|TRBD2|TRBJ2-4|TRBV6-5
TGTGCCAGCAGTTACCCCCCAGGTAGCGGGGGCGCAAACATTCAGTACTTC
CASSYPPGSGGANIQYF
>many|-|TRBJ2-5|TRBV6-1
TGTGCCAGCAGTCCCACCGGGATAAGGGAGACCCAGTACTTC
CASSPTGIRETQYF
>many|-|TRBJ2-4|TRBV3-1
TGTGCCAGCAGCCAAGCGAGGGCTACCAAAAACATTCAGTACTTC
CASSQARATKNIQYF
>many|-|TRBJ2-7|TRBV10-3
TGTGCCATCAGTGAGAGGGGGTCTAGCGAGGTAAGCTACGAGCAGTACTTC
CAISERGSSEVSYEQYF
>many|TRBD1|TRBJ1-1|TRBV5-1
TGCGCCAGCAGGACAGGGTCAACTAACTCGAACACTGAAGCTTTCTTT
CASRTGSTNSNTEAFF
>few|TRBD2|TRBJ2-7|TRBV27
TGTGCCAGCAGTTCTAAGGGGGGGGGAACTAGCGGGGTTATCTACGAGCAGTACTTC
CASSSKGGGTSGVIYEQYF
>-|-|TRBJ1-2|TRBV7-2
TGTGCCAGCAGCTTAAGCAGCATTGTCTATGGCTACACCTTC
CASSLSSIVYGYTF
>many|-|TRBJ2-7|TRBV4-1
TGCGCCAGCAGCCAGACCCCCATGGGCCAAACCTACGAGCAGTACTTC
CASSQTPMGQTYEQYF
>many|-|TRBJ1-5|TRBV20-1
TGCAGTGCTAGAGATGGGAAGACCGTCAATCAGCCCCAGCATTTT
CSARDGKTVNQPQHF
>many|-|TRBJ1-1|TRBV10-3
TGTGCCATCAGTGAGTCCCCCGCGCTCAAGAACACTGAAGCTTTCTTT
CAISESPALKNTEAFF